The clone carrying this T cell receptor beta chain was detected ten times or more. What it recognizes is unknown. The sample comes from a study of CD8+CD57+ T cells in acquired aplastic anemia. Genomic DNA constituted the template upon which TCR beta VDJ and CDR3 profiling was performed. TCRdb re-analysed the reads in MiXCR, keeping a single row per CDR3 protein. Seen here are about 210,000 distinct CDR3 sequences, over 60% observed once, and the top ten hold 25% to 30%. CDR3 length: 13 residues. The germline V gene has CDR1 MGHRA and CDR2 YSYEKL. Trimming took off 3 bases at V and 5 bases at J, with 11 bases between the two ends. Study-level findings and limits: Almost 30 shared CD8+ CDR3s appeared highly expressed within patients' immunodominant clones.

The TCR originated in a human donor in good health. This rearrangement joins TRBV4-1 to TRBJ2-7, with D perhaps given as TRBD1 or TRBD2 (5 bases each). The sample was sorted CD4+, CD8+, or CD8+CD57+ T cells (not recorded which) from PBMCs. The CDR3 loop is CASSHGTFNEQYF. The CDR3 nucleotides read TGCGCCAGCAGCCATGGGACGTTTAACGAGCAGTACTTC.